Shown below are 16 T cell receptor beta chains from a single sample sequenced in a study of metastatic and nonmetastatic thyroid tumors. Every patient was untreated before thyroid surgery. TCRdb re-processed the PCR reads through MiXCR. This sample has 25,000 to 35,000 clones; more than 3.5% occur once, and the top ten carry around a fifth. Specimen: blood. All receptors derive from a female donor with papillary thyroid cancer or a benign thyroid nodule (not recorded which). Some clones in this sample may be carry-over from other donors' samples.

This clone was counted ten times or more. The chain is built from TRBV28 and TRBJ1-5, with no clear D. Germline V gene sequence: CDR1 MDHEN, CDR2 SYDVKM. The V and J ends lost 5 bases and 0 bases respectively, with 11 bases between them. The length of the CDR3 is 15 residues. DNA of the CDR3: TGTGCCAGCAGTCTGTCCGCCTATAGCAATCAGCCCCAGCATTTT. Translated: CASSLSAYSNQPQHF.

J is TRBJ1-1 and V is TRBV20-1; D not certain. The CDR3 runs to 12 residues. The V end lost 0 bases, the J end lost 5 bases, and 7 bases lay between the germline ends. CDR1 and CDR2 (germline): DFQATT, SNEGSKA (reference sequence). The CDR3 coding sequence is TGCAGTGCTAGAGAATCCGATACTGAAGCTTTCTTT. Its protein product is CSARESDTEAFF.

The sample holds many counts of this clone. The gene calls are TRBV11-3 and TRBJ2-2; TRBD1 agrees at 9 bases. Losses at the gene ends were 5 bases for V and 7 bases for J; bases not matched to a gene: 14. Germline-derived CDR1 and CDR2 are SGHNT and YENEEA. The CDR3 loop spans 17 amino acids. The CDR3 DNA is TGTGCCAGCAGCCTACACACAGGGGGCAGTATGGGCGGGGAGCTGTTTTTT. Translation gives CASSLHTGGSMGGELFF.

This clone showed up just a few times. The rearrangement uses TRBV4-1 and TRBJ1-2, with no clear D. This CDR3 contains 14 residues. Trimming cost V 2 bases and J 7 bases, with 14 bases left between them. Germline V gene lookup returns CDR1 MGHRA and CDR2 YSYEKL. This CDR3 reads CASSQYGQYSGYTF. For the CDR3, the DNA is TGCGCCAGCAGCCAATATGGTCAGTATTCTGGCTACACCTTC.

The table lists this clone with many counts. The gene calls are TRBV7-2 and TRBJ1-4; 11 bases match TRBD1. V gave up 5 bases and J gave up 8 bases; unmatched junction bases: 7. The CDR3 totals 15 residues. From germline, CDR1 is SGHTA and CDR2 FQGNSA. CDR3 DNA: TGTGCCAGCAGCCTACAGGGACAGGGGGGGGAAAAACTGTTTTTT. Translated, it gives CASSLQGQGGEKLFF.

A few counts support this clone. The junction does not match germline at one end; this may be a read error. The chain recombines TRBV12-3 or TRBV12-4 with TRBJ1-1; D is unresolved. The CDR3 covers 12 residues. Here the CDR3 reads CASSQGWTEDFF. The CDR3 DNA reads TGTGCCAGCAGCCAAGGTTGGACTGAAGATTTCTTT.

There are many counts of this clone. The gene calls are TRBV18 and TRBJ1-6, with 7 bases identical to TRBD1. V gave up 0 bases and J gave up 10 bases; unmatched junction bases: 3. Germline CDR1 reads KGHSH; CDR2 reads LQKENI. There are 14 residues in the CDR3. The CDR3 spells CASSPPDRESPLHF. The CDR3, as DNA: TGTGCCAGCTCACCACCTGACAGGGAGTCACCCCTCCACTTT.

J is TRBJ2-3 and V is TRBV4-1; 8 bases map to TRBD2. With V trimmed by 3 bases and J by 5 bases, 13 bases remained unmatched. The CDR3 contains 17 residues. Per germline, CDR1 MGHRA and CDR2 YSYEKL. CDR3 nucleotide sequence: TGCGCCAGCAGCCAGGGGCTGAAGCGGGGGCGTGAAGATACGCAGTATTTT. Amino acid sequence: CASSQGLKRGREDTQYF.

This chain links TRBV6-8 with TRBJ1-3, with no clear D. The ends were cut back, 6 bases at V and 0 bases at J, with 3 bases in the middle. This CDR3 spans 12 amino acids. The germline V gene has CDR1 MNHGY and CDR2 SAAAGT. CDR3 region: CASRTSGNTIYF. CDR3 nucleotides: TGTGCCAGCAGGACCTCTGGAAACACCATATATTTT.

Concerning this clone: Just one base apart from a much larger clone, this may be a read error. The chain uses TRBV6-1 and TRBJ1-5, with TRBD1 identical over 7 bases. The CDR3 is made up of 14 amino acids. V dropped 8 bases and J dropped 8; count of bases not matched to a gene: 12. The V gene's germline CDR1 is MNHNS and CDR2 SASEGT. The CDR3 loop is CASSPDRIGKPQHF. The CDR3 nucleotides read TGTGCCAGCTCGCCGGACAGGATCGGTAAGCCCCAGCATTTT.

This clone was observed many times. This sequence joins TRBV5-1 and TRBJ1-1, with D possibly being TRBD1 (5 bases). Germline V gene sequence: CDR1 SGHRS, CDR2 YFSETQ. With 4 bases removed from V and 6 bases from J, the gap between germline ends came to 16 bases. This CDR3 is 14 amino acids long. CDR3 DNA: TGCGCCAGCAGCGGGGGGGGGGTGGTTGCTGAAGCTTTCTTT. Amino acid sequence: CASSGGGVVAEAFF. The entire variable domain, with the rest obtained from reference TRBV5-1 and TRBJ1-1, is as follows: KAGVTQTPRYLIKTRGQQVTLSCSPISGHRSVSWYQQTPGQGLQFLFEYFSETQRNKGNFPGRFSGRQFSNSRSEMNVSTLELGDSALYLCASSGGGVVAEAFFGQGTRLTVV.

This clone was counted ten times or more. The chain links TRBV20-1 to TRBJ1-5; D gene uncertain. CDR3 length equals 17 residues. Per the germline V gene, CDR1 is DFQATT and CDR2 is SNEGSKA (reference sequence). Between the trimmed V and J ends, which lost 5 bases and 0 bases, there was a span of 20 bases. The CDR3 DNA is TGCAGTGCTCGACGTCCGGGAGGGAGAATTAGCAATCAGCCCCAGCATTTT. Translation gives CSARRPGGRISNQPQHF.

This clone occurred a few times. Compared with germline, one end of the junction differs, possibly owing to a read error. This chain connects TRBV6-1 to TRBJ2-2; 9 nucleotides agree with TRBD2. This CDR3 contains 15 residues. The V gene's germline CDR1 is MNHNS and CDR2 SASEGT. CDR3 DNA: TGTGCCAGCAGGAAACTAGCGGGTGGGTCCGGGGAGCTGCTTTTT. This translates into CASRKLAGGSGELLF.

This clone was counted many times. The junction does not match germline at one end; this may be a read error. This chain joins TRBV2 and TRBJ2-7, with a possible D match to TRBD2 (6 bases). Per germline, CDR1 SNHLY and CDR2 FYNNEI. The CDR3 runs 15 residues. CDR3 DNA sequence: TGTGCCGGCAGTGAATTGTTTAGCGGCCCCTACGAGCAGTACTTC. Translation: CAGSELFSGPYEQYF.

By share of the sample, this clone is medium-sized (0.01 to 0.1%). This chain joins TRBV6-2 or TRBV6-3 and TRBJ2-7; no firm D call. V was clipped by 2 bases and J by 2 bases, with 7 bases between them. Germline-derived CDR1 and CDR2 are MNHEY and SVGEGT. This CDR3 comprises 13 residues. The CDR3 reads CASSYPEAYEQYF. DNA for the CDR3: TGTGCCAGCAGTTACCCCGAGGCCTACGAGCAGTACTTC.

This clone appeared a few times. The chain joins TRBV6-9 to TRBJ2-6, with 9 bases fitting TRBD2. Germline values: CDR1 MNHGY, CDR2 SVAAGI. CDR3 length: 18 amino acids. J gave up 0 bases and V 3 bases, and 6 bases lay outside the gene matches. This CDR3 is CASSYKAGGLSGANVLTF. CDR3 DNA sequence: TGTGCCAGCAGTTACAAAGCGGGAGGACTCTCTGGGGCCAACGTCCTGACTTTC.